This is a list of T cell receptor beta chains from one sample in a study. TCRdb reprocessed the 5' RACE reads with MiXCR, giving one entry per CDR3 protein. This table has tens of thousands of distinct CDR3 sequences, around 22% appearing once. The sample taken for sequencing was memory CD4+ T cells sorted from blood. Receptors were obtained from a female donor with breast cancer. Both conserved end residues are part of each CDR3. Each record gives: clone size, D gene, V gene, J gene, CDR3 length, CDR3 DNA, CDR3 protein. A D gene is named only where the DNA matches it firmly. The size field is filled for only some rows; it gives once, few, many or a size class.

few	.	TRBV5-6	TRBJ2-1	13	TGTGCCAGCAGCTCAGGGGCCGTGGGTGAGCAGTTCTTC	CASSSGAVGEQFF
few	.	TRBV5-4	TRBJ2-3	16	TGTGCCAGCAGCCCGGGAGGGCCAGGGGGAACAGATACGCAGTATTTT	CASSPGGPGGTDTQYF
.	TRBD1	TRBV5-1	TRBJ2-7	15	TGCGCCAGCGGAAATCGGGACAGCCCAACCTACGAGCAGTACTTC	CASGNRDSPTYEQYF
.	.	TRBV5-1	TRBJ2-7	14	TGCGCCAGCAGCTTGGGTCGAACTAACTACGAGCAGTACTTC	CASSLGRTNYEQYF
few	.	TRBV4-3	TRBJ2-6	16	TGCGCCAGCAGCCCCGACAGGATCTCTGGGGCCAACGTCCTGACTTTC	CASSPDRISGANVLTF
.	TRBD2	TRBV7-2	TRBJ2-7	14	TGTGCCAGCAGCTTAAGTAGCGGGGGCTACGAGCAGTACTTC	CASSLSSGGYEQYF
.	.	TRBV6-1	TRBJ2-7	15	TGTGCCAGCAGTGGCCGGGTCCCGACCGTCTACGAGCAGTACTTC	CASSGRVPTVYEQYF
once	.	TRBV20-1	TRBJ1-3	15	TGCAGTGCTAGCCTCACAGAGAACTCTGGAAACACCATATATTTT	CSASLTENSGNTIYF
.	TRBD2	TRBV27	TRBJ2-1	15	TGTGCCAGCAGTTTCGGGCGGGGGGGCAGGAATGAGCAGTTCTTC	CASSFGRGGRNEQFF
many	.	TRBV4-1	TRBJ2-3	15	TGCGCCAGCAGCCAAACTCGGGCTAGCACAGATACGCAGTATTTT	CASSQTRASTDTQYF
once	.	TRBV6-1	TRBJ2-5	15	TGTGCCAGCAGTTACCCCGGGACAACCCAAGAGACCCAGTACTTC	CASSYPGTTQETQYF
.	TRBD1	TRBV6-5	TRBJ2-2	15	TGTGCCAGCAGTTCAGGGACAGCAAACACCGGGGAGCTGTTTTTT	CASSSGTANTGELFF
few	.	TRBV6-5	TRBJ1-4	14	TGTGCCAGCAGTTATCAGACAACTAATGAAAAACTGTTTTTT	CASSYQTTNEKLFF
many	TRBD2	TRBV7-2	TRBJ2-3	16	TGTGCCAGCAGCTTACGACTAGCGGGGGGGACAGATACGCAGTATTTT	CASSLRLAGGTDTQYF
.	.	TRBV4-3	TRBJ2-7	15	TGCGCCAGCAGCCACACGACCGGGACAACCTACGAGCAGTACTTC	CASSHTTGTTYEQYF
.	.	TRBV5-1	TRBJ2-2	14	TGCGCCAGCAGCTTGGCCAGGGACACCGGGGAGCTGTTTTTT	CASSLARDTGELFF
many	.	TRBV28	TRBJ2-5	10	TGTGCCAGCTCGGGGGAGACCCAGTACTTC	CASSGETQYF
many	.	TRBV4-1	TRBJ2-7	14	TGCGCCAGCAGCCAAGTTACAGGGACCTACGAGCAGTACTTC	CASSQVTGTYEQYF
.	TRBD1	TRBV2	TRBJ1-5	14	TGTGCCAGCAGCGGGGGACAGGGGACTCAGCCCCAGCATTTT	CASSGGQGTQPQHF
few	TRBD1	TRBV7-9	TRBJ2-3	14	TGTGCCAGCAGCAGGGACAGCAGCACAGATACGCAGTATTTT	CASSRDSSTDTQYF
.	TRBD1	TRBV3-1	TRBJ2-5	16	TGTGCCAGCAGCCAAGGCGCCCAGGGGGCTTGGGAGACCCAGTACTTC	CASSQGAQGAWETQYF
few	TRBD1	TRBV27	TRBJ2-3	15	TGTGCCAGCGTACAGGACAGGGGGCGCGCAGATACGCAGTATTTT	CASVQDRGRADTQYF
few	TRBD1	TRBV4-1	TRBJ1-3	17	TGCGCCAGCAGCCAACTCCCACAGGGGCCCAATGGAAACACCATATATTTT	CASSQLPQGPNGNTIYF
few	TRBD1	TRBV11-2	TRBJ2-1	17	TGTGCCAGCAGCTTAAGGGGGACAGGGGGCCCCTACAATGAGCAGTTCTTC	CASSLRGTGGPYNEQFF
few	.	TRBV9	TRBJ1-5	14	TGTGCCAGCAGCCCCGGCGTCCTCAATCAGCCCCAGCATTTT	CASSPGVLNQPQHF
.	TRBD2	TRBV7-6	TRBJ2-1	16	TGTGCCAGCAGCTTAGATTTGACTAGCGGGAGCAATGAGCAGTTCTTC	CASSLDLTSGSNEQFF
few	.	TRBV28	TRBJ1-1	17	TGTGCCAGCAGTTTAAGGCTCAGGGCAGGGGAGAACACTGAAGCTTTCTTT	CASSLRLRAGENTEAFF
few	.	TRBV2	TRBJ2-3	15	TGTGCCAGCAGTCAACTCGTTACTAGCACAGATACGCAGTATTTT	CASSQLVTSTDTQYF
many	.	TRBV6-5	TRBJ1-4	16	TGTGCCAGCAGCCCCTCCCGGCCAGGGCGGGGGGAAAAACTGTTTTTT	CASSPSRPGRGEKLFF
many	.	TRBV29-1	TRBJ2-3	13	TGCAGCGTTGGGGGGAGCAGGGCAGATACGCAGTATTTT	CSVGGSRADTQYF
.	.	TRBV12-3/TRBV12-4	TRBJ2-3	17	TGTGCCAGCAGTTTAGCGCCGGGATATGACTACACAGATACGCAGTATTTT	CASSLAPGYDYTDTQYF
.	.	TRBV4-1	TRBJ2-7	15	TGCGCCAGCAGCCAAGAATGGAGGCCAGCCTACGAGCAGTACTTC	CASSQEWRPAYEQYF
.	.	TRBV7-6	TRBJ2-1	15	TGTGCCAGCATAAGGGATAGCGTCCATACCAATGAGCAGTTCTTC	CASIRDSVHTNEQFF
few	.	TRBV7-6	TRBJ2-6	15	TGTGCCAGCAGCTTAGCCAGGGGTGGGGCCAACGTCCTGACTTTC	CASSLARGGANVLTF
few	.	TRBV6-5	TRBJ2-2	13	TGTGCCAGCAGTTACGTTGGAGTCGGGGAGCTGTTTTTT	CASSYVGVGELFF
few	TRBD1	TRBV13	TRBJ2-7	15	TGTGCCAGCAGCTTGACCGGACAGGGACTCTACGAGCAGTACTTC	CASSLTGQGLYEQYF
few	.	TRBV28	TRBJ2-3	18	TGTGCCAGCAGGACGATGGGGGGAGAGGAAACTAGCACAGATACGCAGTATTTT	CASRTMGGEETSTDTQYF
many	TRBD2	TRBV6-5	TRBJ2-7	16	TGTGCCAGCAGTTTCGGACTAGCGGAAGTCTCCTACGAGCAGTACTTC	CASSFGLAEVSYEQYF
few	TRBD2	TRBV7-3	TRBJ2-1	17	TGTGCCAGCAGCTTAATTGGGGGACTAGCGGACTACAATGAGCAGTTCTTC	CASSLIGGLADYNEQFF
many	.	TRBV12-3/TRBV12-4	TRBJ2-2	11	TGTGCCAGCAGAATGATGGGGGAGCTGTTTTTT	CASRMMGELFF
once	TRBD2	TRBV25-1	TRBJ2-2	14	TGTGCCAGCAGTGAGCGGGGGGGCACCGGGGAGCTGTTTTTT	CASSERGGTGELFF
few	TRBD1	TRBV13	TRBJ2-2	15	TGTGCCAGCAGTTTACAGGGGGCCCACACCGGGGAGCTGTTTTTT	CASSLQGAHTGELFF
.	.	TRBV27	TRBJ2-1	12	TGTGCCGGCAGTAAGTACCGCAATGAGCAGTTCTTC	CAGSKYRNEQFF
.	TRBD2	TRBV10-3	TRBJ2-7	13	TGTGCCACGCGGGCGGGAGGGCCTCGGGAGCAGTACTTC	CATRAGGPREQYF
.	.	TRBV6-1	TRBJ2-6	15	TGTGCCAGCAGTGACCACCCCTCTGGGGCCAACGTCCTGACTTTC	CASSDHPSGANVLTF
few	.	TRBV7-7	TRBJ2-1	12	TGTGCCAGCAGTGCTGGGGGGAATGAGCAGTTCTTC	CASSAGGNEQFF
few	.	TRBV7-3	TRBJ2-1	13	TGTGCCAGCAGTTTCAGCCGGCAAAATGAGCAGTTCTTC	CASSFSRQNEQFF
.	.	TRBV5-4	TRBJ2-4	13	TGTGCCAGCAGCTTTGCCTGGTCGGACATTCAGTACTTC	CASSFAWSDIQYF